The source of this T cell receptor (beta chain) is a study of blood T cells in healthy people across ages. Study-wide results and limits: Both higher diversity and more naive CD4+ cells marked long-lived donors when set against aged donors.

This CDR3 is 15 amino acids long. Per-sample yields of isolated PBMCs were at least 6 million. A word on this clonotype: Antigen unknown. The junction shows a germline mismatch at one end, possibly a read error.

Primers used in a second PCR of about 6 to 11 cycles were a sample-barcoded 5' primer and a J-beta primer mix. MiXCR was run by TCRdb on the 5' RACE reads, yielding one entry per CDR3 protein. The repertoire has 1.5 million to 2 million distinct CDR3 sequences, over 25% of them found once; the top ten carry roughly 8%. The chain employs TRBV12-3 or TRBV12-4 and TRBJ2-3, with D possibly matching TRBD1 (6 bases). The source is a woman in her 30s in good health. The sample comprised blood. Here the CDR3 reads CASSLPHRGTDTQYF. The DNA of the CDR3 is TGCGCCAGCAGTTTACCGCACAGGGGCACAGATACGCAGTATTTT.